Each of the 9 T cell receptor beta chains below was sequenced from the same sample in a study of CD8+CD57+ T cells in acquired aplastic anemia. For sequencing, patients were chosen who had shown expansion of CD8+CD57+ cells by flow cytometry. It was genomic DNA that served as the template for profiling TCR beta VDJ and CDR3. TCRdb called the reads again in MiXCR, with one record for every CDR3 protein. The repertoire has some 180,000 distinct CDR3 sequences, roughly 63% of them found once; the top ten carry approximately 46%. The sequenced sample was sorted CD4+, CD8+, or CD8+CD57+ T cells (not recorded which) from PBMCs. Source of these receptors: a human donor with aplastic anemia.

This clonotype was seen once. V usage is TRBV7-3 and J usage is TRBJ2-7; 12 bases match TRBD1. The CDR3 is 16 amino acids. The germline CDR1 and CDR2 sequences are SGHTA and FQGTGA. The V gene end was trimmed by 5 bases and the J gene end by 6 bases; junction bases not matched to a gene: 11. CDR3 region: CASSPEVGQGAAEQYF. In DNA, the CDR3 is TGTGCCAGCAGCCCTGAAGTGGGACAGGGGGCTGCCGAGCAGTACTTC.

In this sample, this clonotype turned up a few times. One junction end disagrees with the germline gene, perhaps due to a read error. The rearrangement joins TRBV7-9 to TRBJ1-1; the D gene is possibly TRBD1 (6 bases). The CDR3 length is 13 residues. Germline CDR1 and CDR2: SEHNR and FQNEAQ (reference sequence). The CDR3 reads CASSSQGQSRSIF. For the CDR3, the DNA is TGTGCCAGCAGCTCACAGGGACAATCCCGGTCAATCTTT.

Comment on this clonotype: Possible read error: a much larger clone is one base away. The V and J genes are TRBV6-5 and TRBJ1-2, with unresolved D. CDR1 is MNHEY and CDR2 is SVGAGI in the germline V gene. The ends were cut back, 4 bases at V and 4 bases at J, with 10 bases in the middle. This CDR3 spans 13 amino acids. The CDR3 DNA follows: TGTGCCAGCAGTTTGTCGACATCCTATGGCTACACCTTC. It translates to CASSLSTSYGYTF.

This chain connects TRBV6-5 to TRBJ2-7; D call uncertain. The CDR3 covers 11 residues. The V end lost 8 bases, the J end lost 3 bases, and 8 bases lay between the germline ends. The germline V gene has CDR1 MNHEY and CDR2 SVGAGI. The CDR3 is CASRSYYEQYF. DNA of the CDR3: TGTGCCAGCCGGTCTTACTACGAGCAGTACTTC.

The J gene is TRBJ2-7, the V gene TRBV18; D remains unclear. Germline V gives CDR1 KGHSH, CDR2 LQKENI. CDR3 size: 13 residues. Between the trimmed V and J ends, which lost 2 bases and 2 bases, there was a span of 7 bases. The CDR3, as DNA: TGTGCCAGCTCACCATACAGTACCTACGAGCAGTACTTC. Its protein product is CASSPYSTYEQYF.

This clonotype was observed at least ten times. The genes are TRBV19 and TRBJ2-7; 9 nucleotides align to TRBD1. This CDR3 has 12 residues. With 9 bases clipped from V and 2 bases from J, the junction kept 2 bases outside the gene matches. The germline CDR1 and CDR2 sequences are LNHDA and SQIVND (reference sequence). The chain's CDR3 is CASGQGPYEQYF. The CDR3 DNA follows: TGTGCCAGCGGACAGGGGCCCTACGAGCAGTACTTC. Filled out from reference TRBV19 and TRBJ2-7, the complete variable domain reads DGGITQSPKYLFRKEGQNVTLSCEQNLNHDAMYWYRQDPGQGLRLIYYSQIVNDFQKGDIAEGYSVSREKKESFPLTVTSAQKNPTAFYLCASGQGPYEQYFGPGTRLTVT.

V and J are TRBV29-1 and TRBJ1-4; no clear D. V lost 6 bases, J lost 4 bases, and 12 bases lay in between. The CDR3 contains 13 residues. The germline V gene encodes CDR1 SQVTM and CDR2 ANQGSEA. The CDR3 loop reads CSVVVRDNEKLFF. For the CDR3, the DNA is TGCAGCGTCGTCGTCCGGGATAATGAAAAACTGTTTTTT.

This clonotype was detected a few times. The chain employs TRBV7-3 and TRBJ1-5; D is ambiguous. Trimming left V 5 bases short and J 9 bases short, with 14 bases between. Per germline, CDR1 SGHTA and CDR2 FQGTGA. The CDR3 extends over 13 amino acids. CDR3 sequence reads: CASSRDRSGPQHF. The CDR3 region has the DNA TGTGCCAGCAGCCGAGACCGATCCGGGCCCCAGCATTTT. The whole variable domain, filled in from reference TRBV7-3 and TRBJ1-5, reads GAGVSQTPSNKVTEKGKYVELRCDPISGHTALYWYRQSLGQGPEFLIYFQGTGAADDSGLPNDRFFAVRPEGSVSTLKIQRTERGDSAVYLCASSRDRSGPQHFGDGTRLSIL.

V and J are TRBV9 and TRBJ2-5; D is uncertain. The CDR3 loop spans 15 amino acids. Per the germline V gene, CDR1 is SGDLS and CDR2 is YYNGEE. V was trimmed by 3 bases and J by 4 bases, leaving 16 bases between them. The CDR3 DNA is TGTGCCAGCAGCGGCCTGAGATGGGTTCGAGAGACCCAGTACTTC. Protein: CASSGLRWVRETQYF.